A selection of T cell receptor beta chains follows, all from one sample in a study of blood T cell repertoires in COVID-19. Clones were read by immunoSEQ multiplex PCR, and TCRdb kept only the in-frame ones, dropping some. Here the sample spans about 210,000 clones, less than 90% being singletons. The sample consisted of peripheral blood. The receptors were gathered from a man in his forties with acute or convalescent COVID-19. Each CDR3 is given with its conserved first and last residue. D genes are given only for firm matches. Clone size, where shown, is once, few, many, or a class for clones that have expanded.

j_call: TRBJ2-4
clone_size: .
d_call: .
v_call: TRBV6-6
cdr3_aa: CASSSDRNKNIQYF
cdr3_nt: TGTGCCAGCAGTTCCGACAGGAACAAAAACATTCAGTACTTC

j_call: TRBJ1-5
clone_size: .
d_call: .
v_call: TRBV5-4
cdr3_aa: CASSIDSSNQPQHF
cdr3_nt: TGTGCCAGCAGCATCGACAGTAGCAATCAGCCCCAGCATTTT

j_call: TRBJ2-7
clone_size: .
d_call: TRBD1
v_call: TRBV11-2
cdr3_aa: CASSPGTDYEQYF
cdr3_nt: TGTGCCAGCAGCCCCGGGACAGACTACGAGCAGTACTTC

j_call: TRBJ2-5
clone_size: .
d_call: TRBD2
v_call: TRBV7-2
cdr3_aa: CASSSIAGEGGTQYF
cdr3_nt: TGTGCCAGCAGCTCTATAGCGGGAGAGGGAGGGACCCAGTACTTC

j_call: TRBJ2-3
clone_size: .
d_call: TRBD2
v_call: TRBV7-2
cdr3_aa: CASSSRLAGGPDTQYF
cdr3_nt: TGTGCCAGCAGCTCACGACTAGCGGGAGGGCCAGATACGCAGTATTTT

j_call: TRBJ2-7
clone_size: .
d_call: TRBD2
v_call: TRBV5-4
cdr3_aa: CASSAGLAGGIISYEQYF
cdr3_nt: TGTGCCAGCAGCGCTGGACTAGCGGGGGGGATTATATCCTACGAGCAGTACTTC

j_call: TRBJ1-1
clone_size: .
d_call: .
v_call: TRBV19
cdr3_aa: CASSIGTAPLPEAFF
cdr3_nt: TGTGCCAGTAGTATAGGGACAGCTCCCCTCCCAGAAGCTTTCTTT

j_call: TRBJ1-2
clone_size: .
d_call: .
v_call: TRBV5-4
cdr3_aa: CASSSPSGPTGFGGYTF
cdr3_nt: TGTGCCAGCAGCTCCCCCTCCGGGCCCACAGGGTTTGGTGGCTACACCTTC

j_call: TRBJ1-5
clone_size: .
d_call: .
v_call: TRBV6-1
cdr3_aa: CASSERGRQWPQHF
cdr3_nt: TGTGCCAGCAGTGAAAGGGGCCGCCAGTGGCCCCAGCATTTT

j_call: TRBJ1-5
clone_size: few
d_call: TRBD1
v_call: TRBV3-1/TRBV3-2
cdr3_aa: CASSQNIGQGSQPQHF
cdr3_nt: TGTGCCAGCAGCCAAAATATCGGACAGGGGTCCCAGCCCCAGCATTTT

j_call: TRBJ2-3
clone_size: .
d_call: .
v_call: TRBV27
cdr3_aa: CASSFKGGVRDTQYF
cdr3_nt: TGTGCCAGCAGTTTTAAGGGGGGGGTCAGGGATACGCAGTATTTT

j_call: TRBJ2-3
clone_size: .
d_call: TRBD2
v_call: TRBV4-1
cdr3_aa: CASSHAGTSGTDTQYF
cdr3_nt: TGCGCCAGCAGCCATGCCGGGACTAGCGGAACAGATACGCAGTATTTT

j_call: TRBJ1-3
clone_size: .
d_call: .
v_call: TRBV4-1
cdr3_aa: CASSQVPPGGSRNTIYF
cdr3_nt: TGCGCCAGCAGCCAAGTACCCCCGGGGGGTAGTCGGAACACCATATATTTT

j_call: TRBJ2-1
clone_size: .
d_call: TRBD2
v_call: TRBV4-1
cdr3_aa: CASSQIARVAPSGGAQEQFF
cdr3_nt: TGCGCCAGCAGCCAAATAGCGCGGGTGGCGCCTAGCGGGGGGGCACAAGAGCAGTTCTTC

j_call: TRBJ1-3
clone_size: .
d_call: .
v_call: TRBV4-2
cdr3_aa: CASSWGRSGNTIYF
cdr3_nt: TGTGCCAGCAGCTGGGGGCGGTCTGGAAACACCATATATTTT

j_call: TRBJ1-3
clone_size: .
d_call: .
v_call: TRBV7-2
cdr3_aa: CASSLGVSSGNTIYF
cdr3_nt: TGTGCCAGCAGCTTAGGCGTAAGCTCTGGAAACACCATATATTTT

j_call: TRBJ1-2
clone_size: .
d_call: TRBD1
v_call: TRBV14
cdr3_aa: CASSQDSRSYRGYGYTF
cdr3_nt: TGTGCCAGCAGCCAAGATTCCAGGTCCTACAGGGGCTATGGCTACACCTTC

j_call: TRBJ1-5
clone_size: .
d_call: .
v_call: TRBV30
cdr3_aa: CAWSVGDYSNQPQHF
cdr3_nt: TGTGCCTGGAGTGTGGGAGATTATAGCAATCAGCCCCAGCATTTT